These T cell receptor beta chains were read from a single sample in a study of blood T cell repertoires in COVID-19. Sequenced by immunoSEQ multiplex PCR; TCRdb stores in-frame clones only, minus some. Among 350,000 to 450,000 clones listed, 70% to 90% were seen once. Sequencing input: peripheral blood. The receptor set was obtained from a woman aged 60-70 years with COVID-19, enrolled during active disease. Both conserved end residues are part of each CDR3. A D gene is named only where the DNA matches it firmly. Clone size appears in some rows only: once, few, many, or a class for an expanded clone.

>.|TRBJ2-7|.|TRBV20-1
CSAGSSTEQYF
TGCAGTGCAGGATCTAGTACCGAGCAGTACTTC
>TRBD2|TRBJ2-5|.|TRBV7-3
CASSLKGGGLAGSRETQYF
TGTGCCAGCAGCTTAAAAGGTGGCGGCCTAGCGGGGAGTCGAGAGACCCAGTACTTC
>TRBD1|TRBJ2-1|few|TRBV6-5
CASSQGTGLKQFF
TGTGCCAGCTCCCAGGGGACAGGGTTAAAGCAGTTCTTC
>.|TRBJ2-7|.|TRBV4-2
CASSQGTYEQYF
TGTGCCAGCAGCCAAGGTACCTACGAGCAGTACTTC
>.|TRBJ2-5|.|TRBV12-5
CASGRDSRQETQYF
TGTGCTAGTGGACGAGATAGTCGTCAAGAGACCCAGTACTTC
>TRBD2|TRBJ2-3|.|TRBV5-1
CASSSCGRGGAPGTDTQYF
TGCGCCAGCAGCTCTTGCGGGCGGGGGGGCGCGCCGGGGACAGATACGCAGTATTTT
>TRBD1|TRBJ2-1|few|TRBV15
CATSRDRYRGVDEQFF
TGTGCCACCAGCAGAGATCGGTACAGGGGTGTGGATGAGCAGTTCTTC
>.|TRBJ2-7|.|TRBV6-5
CASSYSRQGNYEQYF
TGTGCCAGCAGTTACTCGAGGCAGGGGAACTACGAGCAGTACTTC
>.|TRBJ2-2|.|TRBV15
CATSRSRQRSTGELFF
TGTGCCACCAGCCGGTCCCGACAGAGATCCACCGGGGAGCTGTTTTTT
>.|TRBJ2-5|.|TRBV3-1/TRBV3-2
CASSQFPEETQYF
TGTGCCAGCAGCCAATTCCCGGAGGAGACCCAGTACTTC
>.|TRBJ1-1|.|TRBV19
CASETGTGRTEAFF
TGTGCCAGCGAGACTGGGACCGGGAGAACTGAAGCTTTCTTT
>TRBD1|TRBJ1-1|.|TRBV19
CASTGAWTGNTEAFF
TGTGCCAGTACCGGGGCCTGGACAGGGAACACTGAAGCTTTCTTT
>.|TRBJ1-2|.|TRBV2
CASNRVGQGYGYTF
TGTGCCAGCAACAGGGTGGGCCAAGGGTATGGCTACACCTTC
>TRBD1|TRBJ2-7|once|TRBV6-6
CASSSWTGGTYEQYF
TGTGCCAGCAGTTCGTGGACAGGGGGGACCTACGAGCAGTACTTC
>TRBD2|TRBJ2-3|.|TRBV3-1/TRBV3-2
CASSHGLDPYF
TGTGCCAGCAGCCATGGACTAGACCCGTATTTT
>.|TRBJ2-3|.|TRBV4-3
CASSQAPADTQYF
TGCGCCAGCAGCCAAGCTCCCGCAGATACGCAGTATTTT
>.|TRBJ1-5|.|TRBV19
CASRQGGTYSNQPQHF
TGTGCCAGTAGACAGGGTGGGACATATAGCAATCAGCCCCAGCATTTT
>TRBD2|TRBJ2-5|.|TRBV18
CASSLLGGQETQYF
TGTGCCAGCTCACTGTTGGGAGGGCAAGAGACCCAGTACTTC
>.|TRBJ1-1|.|TRBV24-1
CATLKQGNTEAFF
TGTGCCACCCTTAAACAGGGTAACACTGAAGCTTTCTTT
>TRBD1|TRBJ2-3|.|TRBV4-1
CASSHWTGETQYF
TGCGCCAGCAGCCACTGGACAGGGGAGACGCAGTATTTT
>TRBD1|TRBJ1-1|.|TRBV29-1
CSVNYQGGSTEAFF
TGCAGCGTTAATTATCAAGGGGGCTCAACTGAAGCTTTCTTT
>TRBD1|TRBJ2-7|.|TRBV29-1
CSVATGVEQYF
TGCAGCGTAGCGACAGGGGTCGAGCAGTACTTC
>.|TRBJ1-2|.|TRBV5-6
CASSLYYGYTF
TGTGCCAGCAGCTTGTATTATGGCTACACCTTC
>.|TRBJ1-1|.|TRBV7-8
CASANRNTEAFF
TGTGCCAGCGCTAACAGGAACACTGAAGCTTTCTTT
>TRBD1|TRBJ2-1|.|TRBV24-1
CATSDTGTGYNEQFF
TGTGCCACCAGTGATACCGGGACAGGGTACAATGAGCAGTTCTTC
>TRBD2|TRBJ2-7|.|TRBV5-4
CASSLEAGGAYEQYF
TGTGCCAGCAGCTTGGAAGCGGGGGGGGCCTACGAGCAGTACTTC
>.|TRBJ1-2|.|TRBV3-1/TRBV3-2
CASSPLPDYGYTF
TGTGCCAGCAGCCCACTCCCCGACTATGGCTACACCTTC
>TRBD1|TRBJ1-1|.|TRBV2
CASSGTGGENTEAFF
TGTGCCAGCAGTGGGACAGGGGGGGAAAACACTGAAGCTTTCTTT
>.|TRBJ2-3|.|TRBV9
CASSSGATTDTQYF
TGTGCCAGCAGCTCAGGGGCCACCACAGATACGCAGTATTTT
>.|TRBJ2-1|many|TRBV5-1
CASSAGDNNEQFF
TGCGCCAGCAGTGCGGGGGACAACAATGAGCAGTTCTTC
>.|TRBJ2-2|many|TRBV7-9
CASIRDSYLGELFF
TGTGCCAGCATTCGGGACTCGTACCTCGGGGAGCTGTTTTTT
>.|TRBJ1-2|.|TRBV2
CASSELSQGREAGYTF
TGTGCCAGCAGTGAACTTTCTCAGGGGCGGGAGGCTGGCTACACCTTC
>.|TRBJ1-1|.|TRBV6-6
CASSLSPAGLGNTEAFF
TGTGCCAGCAGTCTCTCCCCGGCGGGGTTGGGGAACACTGAAGCTTTCTTT
>TRBD2|TRBJ2-1|.|TRBV5-4
CASSGGLAPYNEQFF
TGTGCCAGCAGCGGGGGACTAGCGCCCTACAATGAGCAGTTCTTC
>.|TRBJ1-2|.|TRBV15
CATSLRDGYTF
TGTGCCACCAGCCTGCGGGATGGCTACACCTTC
>TRBD1|TRBJ1-2|.|TRBV19
CASTTRGTGSHYGYTF
TGTGCCAGTACTACACGCGGGACAGGGAGCCACTATGGCTACACCTTC
>TRBD1|TRBJ1-1|.|TRBV9
CASSAVQGADTEAFF
TGTGCCAGCAGCGCAGTACAGGGGGCGGACACTGAAGCTTTCTTT
>TRBD1|TRBJ1-4|.|TRBV7-2
CASSRDRGEKLFF
TGTGCCAGCAGCAGGGACAGGGGTGAAAAACTGTTTTTT
>.|TRBJ1-6|.|TRBV10-3
CAINQGENSPLHF
TGTGCCATCAATCAAGGGGAAAATTCACCCCTCCACTTT
>.|TRBJ1-2|.|TRBV19
CASSIREGGYTF
TGTGCCAGTAGTATCAGGGAGGGCGGCTACACCTTC
>.|TRBJ1-2|.|TRBV21-1
CASSSRTANYGYTF
TGTGCCAGCAGCTCCCGGACAGCCAACTATGGCTACACCTTC
>.|TRBJ1-5|.|TRBV12-5
CASGLADQTGHQHF
TGTGCTAGTGGTTTGGCAGATCAGACAGGCCACCAGCATTTT
>.|TRBJ1-1|once|TRBV19
CASSITGWNTEAFF
TGTGCCAGTAGTATAACAGGGTGGAACACTGAAGCTTTCTTT
>TRBD1|TRBJ2-7|.|TRBV5-1
CASSLRGTGSGEQYF
TGCGCCAGCAGCTTGCGAGGGACAGGGTCTGGGGAGCAGTACTTC
>.|TRBJ2-7|once|TRBV2
CASLPLVQGEQYF
TGTGCCAGCCTCCCCCTGGTCCAGGGCGAGCAGTACTTC
>.|TRBJ1-2|.|TRBV5-1
CASSLGQGNGYTF
TGCGCCAGCAGCTTGGGTCAGGGTAATGGCTACACCTTC
>TRBD1|TRBJ2-3|.|TRBV30
CAWSGQGAYTQYF
TGTGCCTGGAGTGGGCAGGGGGCATATACGCAGTATTTT
>.|TRBJ1-1|.|TRBV6-4
CASKRGDTEAFF
TGTGCCAGCAAGAGAGGAGACACTGAAGCTTTCTTT
>TRBD1|TRBJ1-1|.|TRBV18
CASSSGTGGMNTEAFF
TGTGCCAGCTCATCCGGGACAGGGGGGATGAACACTGAAGCTTTCTTT
>.|TRBJ2-7|.|TRBV7-2
CASSLTGLNYEQYF
TGTGCCAGCAGCCTGACAGGATTAAACTACGAGCAGTACTTC
>.|TRBJ1-5|few|TRBV19
CASSFYTQGGNQPQHF
TGTGCCAGTAGTTTCTATACACAGGGTGGCAATCAGCCCCAGCATTTT
>TRBD1|TRBJ1-2|.|TRBV6-5
CASSSSDRGDYGYTF
TGTGCCAGCAGTAGTAGCGACAGGGGAGACTATGGCTACACCTTC